This TCR beta chain was found in a study of blood T cell repertoires in COVID-19. Overall study context: Samples representing acute and convalescent COVID-19 were sourced from the United States, Italy and Spain. T cells, B-cell-depleted T cells, or PBMCs supplied cDNA or gDNA.

This CDR3 is 14 amino acids long. V was cut by 5 bases and J by 5 bases, with 18 bases left in between. CDR1 and CDR2 from the germline V gene are SQVTM and ANQGSEA. How the authors handled the data: Researchers report that nucleated cell counts were estimated from reference gene primer amplification. TCRdb's table, derived via immunoSEQ multiplex PCR, lists solely in-frame clones and lacks some. Clone size and the V and J calls come from that table; the DNA yielded D and trimming. In the table there are some 40,000 clones, more than 75% of which are singletons. The gene calls are TRBV29-1 and TRBJ1-2, with a possible D match to TRBD1 (5 bases). This TCR was recovered from a man aged 45 to 65 with active or convalescent COVID-19. Sequencing was performed on peripheral blood. The CDR3 sequence: CSVKGVPDLYGYTF. CDR3 bases: TGCAGCGTTAAAGGGGTCCCGGACTTATATGGCTACACCTTC.